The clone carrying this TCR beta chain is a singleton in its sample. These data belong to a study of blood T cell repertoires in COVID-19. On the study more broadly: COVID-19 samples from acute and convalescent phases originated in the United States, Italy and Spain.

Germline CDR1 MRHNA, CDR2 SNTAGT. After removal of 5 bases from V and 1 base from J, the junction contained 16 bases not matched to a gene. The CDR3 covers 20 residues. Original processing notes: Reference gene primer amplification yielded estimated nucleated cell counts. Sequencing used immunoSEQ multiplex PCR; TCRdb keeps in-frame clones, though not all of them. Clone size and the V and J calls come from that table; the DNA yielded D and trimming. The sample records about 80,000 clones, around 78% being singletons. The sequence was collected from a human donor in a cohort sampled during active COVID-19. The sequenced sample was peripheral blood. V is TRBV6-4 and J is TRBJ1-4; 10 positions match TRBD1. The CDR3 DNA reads TGTGCCAGCAGTACGCCCGGGACAGGGGTATCTGGGAAAACTAATGAAAAACTGTTTTTT. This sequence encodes CASSTPGTGVSGKTNEKLFF.